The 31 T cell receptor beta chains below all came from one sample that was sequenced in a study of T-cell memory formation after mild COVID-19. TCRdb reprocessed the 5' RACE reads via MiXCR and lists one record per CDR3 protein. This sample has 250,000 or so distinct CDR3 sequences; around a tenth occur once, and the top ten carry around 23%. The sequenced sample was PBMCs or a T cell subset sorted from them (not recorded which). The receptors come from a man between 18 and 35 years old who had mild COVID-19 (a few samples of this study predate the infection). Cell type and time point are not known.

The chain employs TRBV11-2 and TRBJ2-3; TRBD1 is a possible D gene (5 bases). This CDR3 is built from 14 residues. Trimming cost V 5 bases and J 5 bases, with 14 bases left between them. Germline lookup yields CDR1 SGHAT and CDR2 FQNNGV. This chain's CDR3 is CASSNRAQGDTQYF. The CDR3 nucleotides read TGTGCCAGCAGCAACCGGGCCCAGGGAGATACGCAGTATTTT.

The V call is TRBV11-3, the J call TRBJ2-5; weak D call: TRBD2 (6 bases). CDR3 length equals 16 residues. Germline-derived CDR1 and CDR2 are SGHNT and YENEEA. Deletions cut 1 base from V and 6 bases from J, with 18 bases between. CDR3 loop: CASSLGGGEGRQTQYF. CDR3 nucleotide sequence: TGTGCCAGCAGCTTAGGGGGAGGAGAGGGCCGACAGACCCAGTACTTC.

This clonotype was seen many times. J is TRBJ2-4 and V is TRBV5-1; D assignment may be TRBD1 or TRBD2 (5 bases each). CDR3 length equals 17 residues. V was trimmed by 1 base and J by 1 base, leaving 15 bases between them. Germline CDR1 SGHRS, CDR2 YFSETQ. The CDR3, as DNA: TGCGCCAGCAGCTTGATCCCGGGGAAGGGGGCCAAAAACATTCAGTACTTC. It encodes CASSLIPGKGAKNIQYF. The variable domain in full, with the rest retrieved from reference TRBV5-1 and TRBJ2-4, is KAGVTQTPRYLIKTRGQQVTLSCSPISGHRSVSWYQQTPGQGLQFLFEYFSETQRNKGNFPGRFSGRQFSNSRSEMNVSTLELGDSALYLCASSLIPGKGAKNIQYFGAGTRLSVL.

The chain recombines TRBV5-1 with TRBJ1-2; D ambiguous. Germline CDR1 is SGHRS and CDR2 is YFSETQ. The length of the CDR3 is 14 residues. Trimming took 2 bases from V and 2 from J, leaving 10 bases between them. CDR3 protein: CASSLETPNYGYTF. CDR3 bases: TGCGCCAGCAGCTTAGAGACACCAAACTATGGCTACACCTTC.

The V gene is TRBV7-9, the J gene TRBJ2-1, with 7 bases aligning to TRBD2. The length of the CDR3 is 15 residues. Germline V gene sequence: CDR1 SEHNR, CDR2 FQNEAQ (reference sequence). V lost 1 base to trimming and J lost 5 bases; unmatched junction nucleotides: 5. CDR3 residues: CASSLVQRGHNEQFF. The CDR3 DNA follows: TGTGCCAGCAGCTTAGTGCAGCGGGGACACAATGAGCAGTTCTTC.

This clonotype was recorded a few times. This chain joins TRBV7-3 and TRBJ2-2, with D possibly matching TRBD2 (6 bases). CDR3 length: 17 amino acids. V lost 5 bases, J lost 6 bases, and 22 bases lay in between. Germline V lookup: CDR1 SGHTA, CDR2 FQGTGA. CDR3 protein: CASSPRGGTPWAGELFF. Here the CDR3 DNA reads TGTGCCAGCAGCCCCCGAGGCGGGACCCCTTGGGCCGGGGAGCTGTTTTTT.

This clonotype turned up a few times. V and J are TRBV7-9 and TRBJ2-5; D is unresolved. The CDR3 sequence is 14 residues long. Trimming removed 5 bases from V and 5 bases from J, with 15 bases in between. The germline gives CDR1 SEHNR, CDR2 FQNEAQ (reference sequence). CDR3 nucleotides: TGTGCCAGCAGCCAACGCCCCTACGGGGAGACCCAGTACTTC. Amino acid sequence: CASSQRPYGETQYF.

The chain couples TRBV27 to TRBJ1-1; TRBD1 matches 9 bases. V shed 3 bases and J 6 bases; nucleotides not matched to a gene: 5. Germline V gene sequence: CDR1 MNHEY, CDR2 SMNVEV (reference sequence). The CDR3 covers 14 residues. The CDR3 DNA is TGTGCCAGCAGTTTCCACAGGGGGCGATCTGAAGCTTTCTTT. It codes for CASSFHRGRSEAFF.

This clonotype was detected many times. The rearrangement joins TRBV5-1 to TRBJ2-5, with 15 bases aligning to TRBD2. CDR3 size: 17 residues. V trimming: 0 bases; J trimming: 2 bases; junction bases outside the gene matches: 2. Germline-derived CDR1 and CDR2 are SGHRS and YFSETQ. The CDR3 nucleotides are TGCGCCAGCAGCTTGGCCGGACTAGCGGGGGGGCAAGAGACCCAGTACTTC. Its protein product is CASSLAGLAGGQETQYF.

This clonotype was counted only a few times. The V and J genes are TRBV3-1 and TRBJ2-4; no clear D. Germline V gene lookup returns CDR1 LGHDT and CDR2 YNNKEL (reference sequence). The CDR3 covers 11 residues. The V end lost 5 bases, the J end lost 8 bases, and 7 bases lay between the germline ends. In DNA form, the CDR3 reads TGTGCCAGCAGCAAGGAGTACATTCAGTACTTC. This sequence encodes CASSKEYIQYF. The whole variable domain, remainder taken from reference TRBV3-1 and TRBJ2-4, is DTAVSQTPKYLVTQMGNDKSIKCEQNLGHDTMYWYKQDSKKFLKIMFSYNNKELIINETVPNRFSPKSPDKAHLNLHINSLELGDSAVYFCASSKEYIQYFGAGTRLSVL.

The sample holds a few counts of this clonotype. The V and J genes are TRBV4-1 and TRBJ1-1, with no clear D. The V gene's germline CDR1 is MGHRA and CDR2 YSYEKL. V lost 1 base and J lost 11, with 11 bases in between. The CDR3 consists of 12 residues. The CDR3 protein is CASSQVGYGAFF. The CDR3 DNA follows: TGCGCCAGCAGCCAAGTCGGGTACGGGGCTTTCTTT.

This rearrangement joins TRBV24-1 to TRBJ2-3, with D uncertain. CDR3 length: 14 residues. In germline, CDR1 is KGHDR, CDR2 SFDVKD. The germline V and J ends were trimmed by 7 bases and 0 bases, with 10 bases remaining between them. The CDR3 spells CATSGSASTDTQYF. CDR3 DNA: TGTGCCACCAGCGGATCTGCTAGCACAGATACGCAGTATTTT.

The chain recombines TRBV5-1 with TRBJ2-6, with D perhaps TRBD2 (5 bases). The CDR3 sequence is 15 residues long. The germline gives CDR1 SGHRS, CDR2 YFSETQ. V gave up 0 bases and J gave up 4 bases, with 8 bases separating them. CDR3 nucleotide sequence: TGCGCCAGCAGCTTGGGGTCGGGGGGGGCCAACGTCCTGACTTTC. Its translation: CASSLGSGGANVLTF. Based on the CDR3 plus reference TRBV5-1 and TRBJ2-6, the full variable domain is KAGVTQTPRYLIKTRGQQVTLSCSPISGHRSVSWYQQTPGQGLQFLFEYFSETQRNKGNFPGRFSGRQFSNSRSEMNVSTLELGDSALYLCASSLGSGGANVLTFGAGSRLTVL.

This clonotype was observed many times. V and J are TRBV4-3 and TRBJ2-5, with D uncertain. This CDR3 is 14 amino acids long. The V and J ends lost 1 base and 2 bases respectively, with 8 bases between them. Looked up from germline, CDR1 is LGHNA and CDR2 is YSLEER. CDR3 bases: TGCGCCAGCAGCCAAGGCGTCTCACAAGAGACCCAGTACTTC. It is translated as CASSQGVSQETQYF.

CDR3 sequence reads: CAWGNLYEQYF. DNA for the CDR3: TGTGCCTGGGGGAACCTCTACGAGCAGTACTTC. J is TRBJ2-7 and V is TRBV30; D unclear. Trimming left V 5 bases short and J 3 bases short, with 8 bases between. CDR3 length: 11 residues. CDR1 GTSNPN and CDR2 SVGIG come from the germline V gene (reference sequence).

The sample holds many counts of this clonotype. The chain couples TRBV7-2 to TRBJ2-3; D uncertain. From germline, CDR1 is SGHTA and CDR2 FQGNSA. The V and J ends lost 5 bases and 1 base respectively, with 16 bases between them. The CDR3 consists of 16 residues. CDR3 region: CASSPGHTSGTDTQYF. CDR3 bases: TGTGCCAGCAGCCCTGGGCATACCTCTGGCACAGATACGCAGTATTTT.

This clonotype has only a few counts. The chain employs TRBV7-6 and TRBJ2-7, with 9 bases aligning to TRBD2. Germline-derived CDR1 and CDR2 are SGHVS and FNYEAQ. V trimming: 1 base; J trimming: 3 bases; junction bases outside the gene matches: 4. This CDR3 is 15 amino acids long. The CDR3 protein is CASSLEASGVYEQYV. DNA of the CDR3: TGTGCCAGCAGCTTAGAGGCTAGCGGGGTCTACGAGCAGTACGTC.

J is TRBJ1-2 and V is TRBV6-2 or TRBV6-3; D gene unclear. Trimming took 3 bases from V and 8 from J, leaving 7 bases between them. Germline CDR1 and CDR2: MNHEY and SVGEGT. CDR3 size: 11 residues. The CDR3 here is CASSYWEGYTF. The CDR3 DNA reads TGTGCCAGCAGTTATTGGGAAGGCTACACCTTC.

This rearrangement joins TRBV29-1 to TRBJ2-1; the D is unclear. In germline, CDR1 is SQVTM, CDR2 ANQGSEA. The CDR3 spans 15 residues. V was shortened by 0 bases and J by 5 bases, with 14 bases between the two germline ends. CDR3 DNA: TGCAGCGTTGAAGACAGTCGGCGTGGGCACAATGAGCAGTTCTTC. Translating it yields CSVEDSRRGHNEQFF.

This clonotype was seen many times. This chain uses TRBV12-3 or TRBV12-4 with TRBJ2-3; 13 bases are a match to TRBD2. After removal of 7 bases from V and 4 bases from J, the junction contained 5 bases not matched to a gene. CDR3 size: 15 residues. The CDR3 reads CASIRTSGGSDTQYF. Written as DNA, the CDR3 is TGTGCCAGCATAAGGACTAGCGGGGGCTCAGATACGCAGTATTTT.

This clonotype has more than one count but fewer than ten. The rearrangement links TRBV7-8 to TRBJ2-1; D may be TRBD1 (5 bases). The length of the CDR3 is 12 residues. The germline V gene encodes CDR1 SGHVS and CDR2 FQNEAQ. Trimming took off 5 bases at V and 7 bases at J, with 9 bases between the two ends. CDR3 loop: CASSPRVNEQFF. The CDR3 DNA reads TGTGCCAGCAGCCCCAGGGTAAATGAGCAGTTCTTC. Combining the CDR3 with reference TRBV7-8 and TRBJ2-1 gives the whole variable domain GAGVSQSPRYKVAKRGQDVALRCDPISGHVSLFWYQQALGQGPEFLTYFQNEAQLDKSGLPSDRFFAERPEGSVSTLKIQRTQQEDSAVYLCASSPRVNEQFFGPGTRLTVL.

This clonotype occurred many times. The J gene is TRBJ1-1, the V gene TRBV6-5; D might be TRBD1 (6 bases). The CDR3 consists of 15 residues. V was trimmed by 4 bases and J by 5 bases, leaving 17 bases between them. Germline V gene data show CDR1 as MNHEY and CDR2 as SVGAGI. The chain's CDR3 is CASSSRGEGDTEAFF. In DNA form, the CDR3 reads TGTGCCAGCAGTTCCCGAGGGGAGGGGGATACTGAAGCTTTCTTT.

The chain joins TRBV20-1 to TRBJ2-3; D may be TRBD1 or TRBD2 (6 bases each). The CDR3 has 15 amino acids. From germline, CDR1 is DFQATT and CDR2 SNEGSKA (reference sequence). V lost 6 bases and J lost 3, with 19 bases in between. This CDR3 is CSAPRGGAVTDTQYF. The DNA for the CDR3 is TGCAGTGCGCCCAGGGGCGGGGCGGTGACAGATACGCAGTATTTT.

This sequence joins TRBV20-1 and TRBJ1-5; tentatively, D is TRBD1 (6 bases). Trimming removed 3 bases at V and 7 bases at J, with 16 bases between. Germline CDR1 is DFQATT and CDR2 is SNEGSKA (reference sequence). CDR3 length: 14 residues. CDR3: CSARAGGGRQPQHF. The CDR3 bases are TGCAGTGCTAGGGCGGGAGGGGGACGGCAGCCCCAGCATTTT.

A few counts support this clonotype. CDR3 sequence reads: CASSPGDGAYEQYV. CDR3 nucleotide sequence: TGTGCCAGCAGCCCCGGGGACGGGGCCTACGAGCAGTACGTC. V gene TRBV7-6 combines with J gene TRBJ2-7, with D perhaps matching TRBD1 or TRBD2 (5 bases each). From germline, CDR1 is SGHVS and CDR2 FNYEAQ. The V end was cut by 5 bases, the J end by 2 bases, with 13 bases between. The CDR3 has 14 amino acids.

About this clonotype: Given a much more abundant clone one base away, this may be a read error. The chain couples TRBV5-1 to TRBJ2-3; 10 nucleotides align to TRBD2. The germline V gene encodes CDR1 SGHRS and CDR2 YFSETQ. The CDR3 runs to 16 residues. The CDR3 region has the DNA TGCGACAGCAGCCGCAAACTAGCGGGGTCCACAGATACGCAGTATTTT. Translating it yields CDSSRKLAGSTDTQYF.

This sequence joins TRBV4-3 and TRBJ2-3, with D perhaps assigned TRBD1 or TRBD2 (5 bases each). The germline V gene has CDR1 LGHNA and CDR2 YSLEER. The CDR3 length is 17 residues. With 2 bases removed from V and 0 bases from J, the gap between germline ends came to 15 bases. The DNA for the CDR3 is TGCGCCAGCAGCCAACTCCCGGGACCAACTAGCACAGATACGCAGTATTTT. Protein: CASSQLPGPTSTDTQYF.

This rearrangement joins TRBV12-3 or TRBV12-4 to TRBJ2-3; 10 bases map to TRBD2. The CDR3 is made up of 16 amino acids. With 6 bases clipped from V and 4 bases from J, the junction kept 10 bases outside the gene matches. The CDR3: CASSPRPAGGPDTQYF. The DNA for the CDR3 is TGTGCCAGCAGCCCCCGCCCAGCGGGGGGGCCAGATACGCAGTATTTT.

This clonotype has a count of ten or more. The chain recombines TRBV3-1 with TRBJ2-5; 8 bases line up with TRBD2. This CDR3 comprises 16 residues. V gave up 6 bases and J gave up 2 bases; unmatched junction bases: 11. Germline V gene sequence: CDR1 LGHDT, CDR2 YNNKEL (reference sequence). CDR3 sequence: CASSLYTSGEQETQYF. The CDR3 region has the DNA TGTGCCAGCAGTTTATATACTAGCGGCGAGCAAGAGACCCAGTACTTC.

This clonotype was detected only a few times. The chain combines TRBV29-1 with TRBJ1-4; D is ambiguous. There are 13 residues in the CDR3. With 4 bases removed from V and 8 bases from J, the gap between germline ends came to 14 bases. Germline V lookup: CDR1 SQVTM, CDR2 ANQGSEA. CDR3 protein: CSVAVPAGEKLFF. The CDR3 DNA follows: TGCAGCGTTGCGGTCCCGGCCGGGGAAAAACTGTTTTTT.

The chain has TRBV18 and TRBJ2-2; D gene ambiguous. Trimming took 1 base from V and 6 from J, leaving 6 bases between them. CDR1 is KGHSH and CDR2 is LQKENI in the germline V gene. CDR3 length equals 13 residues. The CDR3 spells CASSPLTPGELFF. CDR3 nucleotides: TGTGCCAGCTCACCACTAACTCCCGGGGAGCTGTTTTTT.